This T cell receptor (beta chain) is drawn from a study of T cell changes during pregnancy in multiple sclerosis. Produced via immunoSEQ multiplex PCR; TCRdb's table is partial and in-frame only. The sample holds about 40,000 clones, 80% to 90% seen once. The CDR3 is 12 residues long. With 8 bases removed from V and 1 base from J, the gap between germline ends came to 11 bases. Germline V gene lookup returns CDR1 SQVTM and CDR2 ANQGSEA. J is TRBJ1-1 and V is TRBV29-1; D might be TRBD1 (5 bases). The sample here was CD4+ T cells from peripheral blood mononuclear cells, taken in the first trimester of pregnancy. This TCR derives from a female donor with multiple sclerosis, enrolled in a pregnancy study. CDR3 sequence: CSMRTGNTEAFF. The CDR3 DNA reads as TGCAGCATGCGCACAGGGAACACTGAAGCTTTCTTT. Complete variable domain (other parts from reference TRBV29-1 and TRBJ1-1): SAVISQKPSRDICQRGTSLTIQCQVDSQVTMMFWYRQQPGQSLTLIATANQGSEATYESGFVIDKFPISRPNLTFSTLTVSNMSPEDSSIYLCSMRTGNTEAFFGQGTRLTVV.